These 15 T cell receptor beta chains came from one sample sequenced in a study (dated by TCRdb to about 2016). Library method: RT-PCR. The instrument was an Illumina MiSeq. TCRdb itself trimmed the public reads at Q25 with fastp, ran MiXCR and retained productive beta chains. Each CDR3 protein appears once, grouped with its most common genes and DNA. Recorded for this sample are about 700,000 distinct CDR3 sequences; approximately 15% of them occurred a single time. The ten largest clones represent 3.6% of the sample. The sequenced sample consisted of memory CD4+ T cells from blood. These receptors were obtained from a female donor in good health, serving as a healthy control.

This clonotype turned up a few times. The V and J genes are TRBV20-1 and TRBJ2-5; D not resolved. Trimming shortened V by 8 bases and J by 4 bases, and 11 bases separated the two germline ends. CDR3 length equals 11 residues. Germline-derived CDR1 and CDR2 are DFQATT and SNEGSKA (reference sequence). CDR3 in amino acids: CSRRRLETQYF. For the CDR3, the DNA is TGCAGTCGACGTCGACTAGAGACCCAGTACTTC.

In its sample, this clonotype was seen a few times. The chain uses TRBV10-3 and TRBJ2-7; possibly TRBD1 for D (5 bases). Germline loops: CDR1 ENHRY, CDR2 SYGVKD. The CDR3 is 14 residues long. Trimming removed 3 bases from V and 0 bases from J, with 9 bases in between. CDR3 residues: CAISDRANSYEQYF. In DNA form, the CDR3 reads TGTGCCATCAGTGACAGGGCAAACTCCTACGAGCAGTACTTC.

This clonotype was seen more than once but under ten times. V gene TRBV28 combines with J gene TRBJ1-5; D perhaps matches TRBD1 (6 bases). Trimming took off 10 bases at V and 0 bases at J, with 16 bases between the two ends. The CDR3 totals 15 residues. Germline V lookup: CDR1 MDHEN, CDR2 SYDVKM. The CDR3 here is CATSTGFYSNQPQHF. For the CDR3, the DNA is TGTGCCACATCGACAGGTTTTTATAGCAATCAGCCCCAGCATTTT.

The chain links TRBV11-2 to TRBJ2-5; D may match TRBD1 or TRBD2 (5 bases each). The CDR3 contains 14 residues. Trimming cost V 5 bases and J 4 bases, with 14 bases left between them. Per the germline V gene, CDR1 is SGHAT and CDR2 is FQNNGV. As DNA, the CDR3 is TGTGCCAGCAGCCCAGCCTTTGGGGGAGAGACCCAGTACTTC. This sequence encodes CASSPAFGGETQYF.

This clonotype has just a few counts. This chain connects TRBV18 to TRBJ2-1; 7 bases map to TRBD1. The CDR3 covers 15 residues. The trim removed 3 bases at V and 2 bases at J, leaving 4 bases unmatched. The germline V gene has CDR1 KGHSH and CDR2 LQKENI. The CDR3 loop reads CASSPGDRTYNEQFF. The CDR3 coding sequence is TGTGCCAGCTCACCGGGGGACAGAACCTACAATGAGCAGTTCTTC. Looking up the rest from reference TRBV18 and TRBJ2-1 gives the full variable domain: NAGVMQNPRHLVRRRGQEARLRCSPMKGHSHVYWYRQLPEEGLKFMVYLQKENIIDESGMPKERFSAEFPKEGPSILRIQQVVRGDSAAYFCASSPGDRTYNEQFFGPGTRLTVL.

This clonotype was observed once. The chain recombines TRBV7-8 with TRBJ2-7; D is ambiguous. This CDR3 is built from 14 residues. Germline V CDR1 and CDR2: SGHVS, FQNEAQ. Trimming took 4 bases from V and 3 from J, leaving 13 bases between them. CDR3 in amino acids: CASSYDLQLYEQYF. The CDR3 coding sequence is TGTGCCAGCAGCTACGACTTACAACTCTACGAGCAGTACTTC.

This clonotype was recorded a few times. The DNA for the CDR3 is TGTGCCAGCAGCCCAAGGGACAGGGAAGTTCTGAACACTGAAGCTTTCTTT. It codes for CASSPRDREVLNTEAFF. This sequence joins TRBV7-6 and TRBJ1-1; 9 positions agree with TRBD1. V gave up 5 bases and J gave up 0 bases; unmatched junction bases: 10. The germline V gene encodes CDR1 SGHVS and CDR2 FNYEAQ. CDR3 size: 17 residues.

The sample holds a few counts of this clonotype. The chain has TRBV5-1 and TRBJ2-7, with D unresolved. Germline CDR1 is SGHRS and CDR2 is YFSETQ. Trimming left V 1 base short and J 5 bases short, with 13 bases between. The CDR3 is 14 amino acids. CDR3 nucleotides: TGCGCCAGCAGCTTGCCTGGGGTTGGCAACGAGCAGTACTTC. Translating gives CASSLPGVGNEQYF.

This clonotype was found a few times. This chain connects TRBV27 to TRBJ2-7; 11 bases match TRBD1. Trimming took 6 bases from V and 3 from J; bases not matched to a gene: 7. CDR3 length: 15 amino acids. CDR1 MNHEY and CDR2 SMNVEV come from the germline V gene (reference sequence). Written as DNA, the CDR3 is TGTGCCAGCAGAGCCTTGGGACAGGGGGTCTACGAGCAGTACTTC. Its translation: CASRALGQGVYEQYF.

This clonotype was found a few times. The chain uses TRBV15 and TRBJ2-7; possible D gene TRBD2, 5 bases. The CDR3 is 15 amino acids. With 4 bases removed from V and 0 bases from J, the gap between germline ends came to 13 bases. CDR1 and CDR2 (germline): LNHNV, YYDKDF (reference sequence). The CDR3 reads CATSKGLPSSYEQYF. The CDR3 nucleotides read TGTGCCACCAGCAAAGGACTGCCAAGCTCCTACGAGCAGTACTTC.

The chain uses TRBV6-5 and TRBJ1-3; D is undetermined. This CDR3 comprises 16 residues. The germline V gene has CDR1 MNHEY and CDR2 SVGAGI. V lost 5 bases, J lost 0 bases, and 14 bases lay in between. CDR3 DNA: TGTGCCAGCAGTCTCAAATTTATTTCCTCTGGAAACACCATATATTTT. Protein sequence: CASSLKFISSGNTIYF.

This chain joins TRBV9 and TRBJ2-3; D unresolved. Trimming removed 4 bases from V and 4 bases from J, with 10 bases in between. The CDR3 covers 13 residues. In germline, CDR1 is SGDLS, CDR2 YYNGEE. The CDR3: CASSSSPADTQYF. The CDR3 bases are TGTGCCAGCAGCTCTTCCCCCGCAGATACGCAGTATTTT.

This clonotype was seen at least ten times. This chain links TRBV12-3 or TRBV12-4 with TRBJ2-2; no definite D call. The CDR3 has 13 amino acids. Between the trimmed V and J ends, which lost 3 bases and 3 bases, there was a span of 5 bases. CDR3 sequence: CASSFYDTGELFF. CDR3 bases: TGTGCCAGCAGTTTCTATGACACCGGGGAGCTGTTTTTT.

This clonotype was observed a handful of times. The chain couples TRBV6-1 to TRBJ2-3, with 10 bases aligning to TRBD2. The germline V gene encodes CDR1 MNHNS and CDR2 SASEGT. V dropped 1 base and J dropped 3; count of bases not matched to a gene: 19. The CDR3 length is 21 residues. This CDR3 reads CASSEVGLAGVLPPRTDTQYF. CDR3 nucleotides: TGTGCCAGCAGTGAAGTCGGGCTAGCGGGAGTTCTTCCCCCTAGGACAGATACGCAGTATTTT.

The chain is built from TRBV10-3 and TRBJ1-1, with D perhaps matching TRBD1 (6 bases). The CDR3 sequence is 15 residues long. Germline lookup yields CDR1 ENHRY and CDR2 SYGVKD. The V end lost 6 bases, the J end lost 0 bases, and 14 bases lay between the germline ends. The CDR3 loop reads CAISEVGQMNTEAFF. The CDR3 bases are TGTGCCATCAGCGAGGTGGGACAAATGAACACTGAAGCTTTCTTT.